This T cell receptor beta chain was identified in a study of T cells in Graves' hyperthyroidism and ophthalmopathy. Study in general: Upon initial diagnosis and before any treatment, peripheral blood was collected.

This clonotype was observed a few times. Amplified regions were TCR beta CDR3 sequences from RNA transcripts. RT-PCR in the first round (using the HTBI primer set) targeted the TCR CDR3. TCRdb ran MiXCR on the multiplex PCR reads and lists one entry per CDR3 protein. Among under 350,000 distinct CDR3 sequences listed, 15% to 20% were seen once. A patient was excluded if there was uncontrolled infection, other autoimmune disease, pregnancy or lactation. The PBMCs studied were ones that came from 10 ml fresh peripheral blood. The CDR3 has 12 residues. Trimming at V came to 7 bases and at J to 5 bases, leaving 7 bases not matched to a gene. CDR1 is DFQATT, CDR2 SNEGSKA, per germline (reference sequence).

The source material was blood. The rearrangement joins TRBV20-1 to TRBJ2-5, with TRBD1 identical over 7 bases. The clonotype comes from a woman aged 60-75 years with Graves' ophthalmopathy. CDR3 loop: CSGTGDLETQYF. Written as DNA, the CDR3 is TGCAGTGGGACAGGAGATTTGGAGACCCAGTACTTC.